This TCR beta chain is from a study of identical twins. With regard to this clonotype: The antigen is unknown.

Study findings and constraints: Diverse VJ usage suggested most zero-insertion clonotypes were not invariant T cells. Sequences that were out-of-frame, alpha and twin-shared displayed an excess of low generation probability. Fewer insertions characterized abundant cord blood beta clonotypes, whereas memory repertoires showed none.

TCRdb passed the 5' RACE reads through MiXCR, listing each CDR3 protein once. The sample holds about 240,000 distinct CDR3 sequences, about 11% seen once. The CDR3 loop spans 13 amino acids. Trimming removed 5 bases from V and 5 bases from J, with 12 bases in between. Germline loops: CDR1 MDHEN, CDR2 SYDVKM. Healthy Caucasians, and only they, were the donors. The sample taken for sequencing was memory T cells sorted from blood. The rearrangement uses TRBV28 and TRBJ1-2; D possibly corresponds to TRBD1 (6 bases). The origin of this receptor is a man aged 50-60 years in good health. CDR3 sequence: CASSPQGMYGYTF. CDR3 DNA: TGTGCCAGCAGTCCTCAGGGGATGTATGGCTACACCTTC.